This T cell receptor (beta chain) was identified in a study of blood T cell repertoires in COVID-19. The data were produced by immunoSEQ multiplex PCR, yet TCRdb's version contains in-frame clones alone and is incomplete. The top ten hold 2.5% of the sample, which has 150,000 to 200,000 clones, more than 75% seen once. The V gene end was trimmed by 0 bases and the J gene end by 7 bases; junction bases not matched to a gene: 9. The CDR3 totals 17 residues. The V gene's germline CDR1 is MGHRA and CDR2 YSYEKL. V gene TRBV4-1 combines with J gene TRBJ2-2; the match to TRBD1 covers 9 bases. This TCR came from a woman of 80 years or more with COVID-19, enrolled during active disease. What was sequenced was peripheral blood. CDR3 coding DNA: TGCGCCAGCAGCCAAGAGGGAGGACAGGGGTATGACGGGGAGCTGTTTTTT. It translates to CASSQEGGQGYDGELFF.